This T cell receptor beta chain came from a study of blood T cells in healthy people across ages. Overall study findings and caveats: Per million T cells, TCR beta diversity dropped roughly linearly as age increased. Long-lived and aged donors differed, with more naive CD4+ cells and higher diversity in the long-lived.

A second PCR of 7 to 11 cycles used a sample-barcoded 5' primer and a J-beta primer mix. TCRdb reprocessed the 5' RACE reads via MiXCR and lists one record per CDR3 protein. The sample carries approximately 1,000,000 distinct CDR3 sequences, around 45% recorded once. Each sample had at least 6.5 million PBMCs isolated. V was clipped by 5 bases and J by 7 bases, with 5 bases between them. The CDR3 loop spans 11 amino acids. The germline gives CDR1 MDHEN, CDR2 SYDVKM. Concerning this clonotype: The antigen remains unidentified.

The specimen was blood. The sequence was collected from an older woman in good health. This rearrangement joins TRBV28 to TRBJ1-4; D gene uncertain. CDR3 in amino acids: CASSAIEKLFF. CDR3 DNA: TGTGCCAGCAGTGCAATTGAAAAACTGTTTTTT.